These T cell receptor beta chains were read from a single sample in a study of blood T cell repertoires in COVID-19. The repertoire was sequenced with immunoSEQ multiplex PCR; TCRdb's copy has only in-frame clones and lacks some. The table lists 250,000 or so clones, almost 90% of them singletons. The sample was peripheral blood. All receptors derive from a man older than 75 with acute or convalescent COVID-19. Both conserved end residues are part of each CDR3. D genes are given only for firm matches. Size is stated for part of the rows, as once, few or many counts, or as a class when the clone is expanded.

D: -
V: TRBV2
size: -
J: TRBJ2-1
length: 15
CDR3: CASSLEPSSYNEQFF
DNA: TGTGCCAGCAGTCTAGAACCCAGCTCCTACAATGAGCAGTTCTTC

D: TRBD1
V: TRBV7-8
size: -
J: TRBJ1-1
length: 17
CDR3: CASSPGTGVRKNTEAFF
DNA: TGTGCCAGCAGCCCTGGGACAGGGGTCAGGAAGAACACTGAAGCTTTCTTT

D: TRBD2
V: TRBV20-1
size: -
J: TRBJ2-1
length: 14
CDR3: CSASGRGGYNEQFF
DNA: TGCAGTGCTAGTGGTCGGGGGGGCTACAATGAGCAGTTCTTC

D: -
V: TRBV3-1/TRBV3-2
size: -
J: TRBJ2-2
length: 18
CDR3: CASSQRGLWIMNTGELFF
DNA: TGTGCCAGCAGCCAAAGGGGGTTGTGGATAATGAACACCGGGGAGCTGTTTTTT

D: TRBD1
V: TRBV15
size: once
J: TRBJ2-3
length: 15
CDR3: CATSSHRGLTDTQYF
DNA: TGTGCCACCAGCTCCCACAGGGGGCTCACAGATACGCAGTATTTT

D: TRBD1
V: TRBV19
size: -
J: TRBJ2-1
length: 14
CDR3: CASTYGQEADEQFF
DNA: TGTGCCAGTACCTACGGACAGGAGGCCGATGAGCAGTTCTTC

D: TRBD2
V: TRBV7-9
size: -
J: TRBJ2-3
length: 16
CDR3: CASSPRTSGSTDTQYF
DNA: TGTGCCAGCAGCCCAAGGACTAGCGGTAGCACAGATACGCAGTATTTT

D: TRBD1
V: TRBV7-2
size: -
J: TRBJ2-1
length: 16
CDR3: CASSLPPGTAYNEQFF
DNA: TGTGCCAGCAGCTTGCCGCCGGGGACAGCCTACAATGAGCAGTTCTTC

D: -
V: TRBV11-2
size: -
J: TRBJ1-1
length: 15
CDR3: CASSLVARGNTEAFF
DNA: TGTGCCAGCAGCTTAGTGGCCAGGGGGAACACTGAAGCTTTCTTT

D: TRBD2
V: TRBV7-2
size: once
J: TRBJ2-1
length: 19
CDR3: CASSLVDASGVGLRNEQFF
DNA: TGTGCCAGCAGCTTAGTTGACGCTAGCGGGGTTGGGCTTCGGAATGAGCAGTTCTTC

D: -
V: TRBV27
size: -
J: TRBJ2-3
length: 14
CDR3: CASSLYWATDTQYF
DNA: TGTGCCAGCAGTTTATACTGGGCCACAGATACGCAGTATTTT

D: -
V: TRBV10-3
size: -
J: TRBJ2-7
length: 11
CDR3: CATGYRDEQYF
DNA: TGTGCCACCGGGTATCGCGACGAGCAGTACTTC

D: -
V: TRBV7-8
size: -
J: TRBJ1-2
length: 14
CDR3: CASSAQVLAYGYTF
DNA: TGTGCCAGCAGCGCCCAGGTTCTGGCCTATGGCTACACCTTC

D: -
V: TRBV4-2
size: -
J: TRBJ1-4
length: 19
CDR3: CASSQDIATVGATNEKLFF
DNA: TGTGCCAGCAGCCAAGATATAGCCACGGTGGGTGCAACTAATGAAAAACTGTTTTTT

D: -
V: TRBV11-2
size: -
J: TRBJ1-5
length: 14
CDR3: CASSLQGGNQPQHF
DNA: TGTGCCAGCAGCTTACAAGGGGGCAATCAGCCCCAGCATTTT

D: -
V: TRBV6-5
size: -
J: TRBJ1-5
length: 14
CDR3: CASRTGGSNQPQHF
DNA: TGTGCCAGCAGAACCGGGGGGAGCAATCAGCCCCAGCATTTT

D: TRBD1
V: TRBV7-2
size: -
J: TRBJ2-7
length: 13
CDR3: CASSLDRGDEQYF
DNA: TGTGCCAGCAGCTTAGACAGGGGCGACGAGCAGTACTTC

D: TRBD1
V: TRBV4-1
size: many
J: TRBJ1-1
length: 12
CDR3: CASSMGQAEAFF
DNA: TGCGCCAGCAGCATGGGACAGGCTGAAGCTTTCTTT

D: -
V: TRBV2
size: -
J: TRBJ2-2
length: 13
CDR3: CASRRGEAGELFF
DNA: TGTGCCAGTCGCAGGGGGGAGGCCGGGGAGCTGTTTTTT

D: -
V: TRBV27
size: -
J: TRBJ1-6
length: 16
CDR3: CASSLWTAAYNSPLHF
DNA: TGTGCCAGCAGTTTATGGACAGCCGCCTATAATTCACCCCTCCACTTT

D: TRBD2
V: TRBV6-4
size: -
J: TRBJ2-1
length: 14
CDR3: CASKRDSSYNEQFF
DNA: TGTGCCAGCAAGCGGGATAGCTCCTACAATGAGCAGTTCTTC

D: -
V: TRBV7-8
size: once
J: TRBJ2-7
length: 16
CDR3: CASSLAERRESYEQYF
DNA: TGTGCCAGCAGCTTAGCGGAACGCAGGGAATCCTACGAGCAGTACTTC

D: TRBD2
V: TRBV4-2
size: few
J: TRBJ2-2
length: 16
CDR3: CASSPGTSGNTGELFF
DNA: TGTGCCAGCAGCCCCGGGACTAGCGGGAACACCGGGGAGCTGTTTTTT

D: TRBD1
V: TRBV9
size: once
J: TRBJ1-3
length: 16
CDR3: CASSAGNRGSGNTIYF
DNA: TGTGCCAGCAGCGCAGGGAACAGGGGTTCGGGAAACACCATATATTTT

D: -
V: TRBV9
size: -
J: TRBJ2-7
length: 16
CDR3: CASSVEGTGSSYEQYF
DNA: TGTGCCAGCAGCGTAGAGGGAACAGGGAGCTCCTACGAGCAGTACTTC

D: TRBD2
V: TRBV7-3
size: -
J: TRBJ2-1
length: 20
CDR3: CASSLQRVAGGDRTDNEQFF
DNA: TGTGCCAGCAGCTTACAACGGGTAGCGGGAGGAGACAGGACTGACAATGAGCAGTTCTTC

D: TRBD2
V: TRBV5-4
size: -
J: TRBJ2-1
length: 16
CDR3: CASSSPPAGLNNEQFF
DNA: TGTGCCAGCAGCTCCCCCCCAGCGGGGCTGAACAATGAGCAGTTCTTC